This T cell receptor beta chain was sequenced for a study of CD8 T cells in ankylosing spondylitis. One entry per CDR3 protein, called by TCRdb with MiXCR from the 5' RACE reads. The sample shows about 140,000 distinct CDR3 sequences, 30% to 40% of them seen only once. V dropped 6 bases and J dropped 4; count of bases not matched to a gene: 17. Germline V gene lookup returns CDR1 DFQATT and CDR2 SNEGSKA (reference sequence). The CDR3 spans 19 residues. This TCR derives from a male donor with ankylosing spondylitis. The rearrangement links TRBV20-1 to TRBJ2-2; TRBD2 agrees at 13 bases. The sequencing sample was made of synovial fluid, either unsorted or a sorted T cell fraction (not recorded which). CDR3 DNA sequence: TGCAGTGCAAGTTCCCCACTAGCGGGGGGGGCAGGGCGCACCGGGGAGCTGTTTTTT. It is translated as CSASSPLAGGAGRTGELFF.